This T cell receptor beta chain was sequenced in a study of identical twins. Trimming pared 4 bases from V and 3 bases from J, leaving 10 bases between. This CDR3 region has 14 residues. Germline assignment: CDR1 SGHDN and CDR2 FVKESK. A single record per CDR3 protein comes from TCRdb applying MiXCR to the 5' RACE reads. The sample has about 260,000 distinct CDR3 sequences, 5.5% to 7% seen once; the top ten hold 3.5% to 4%. This clonotype appeared many times. These data are also associated with another study on yellow fever vaccine responses in identical twins. That study adds: Twins showed a vaccine T cell response that reportedly seemed partly convergent, partly personalized.

The chain links TRBV14 to TRBJ2-4; D is ambiguous. The specimen was memory (CD45RO+) T cells sorted from blood. The receptor comes from a woman in her late teens or twenties in good health. This CDR3 is CASSRNWNKNIQYF. DNA for the CDR3: TGTGCCAGCAGCCGAAATTGGAACAAAAACATTCAGTACTTC. Full variable domain (outside the CDR3, taken from reference TRBV14 and TRBJ2-4): EAGVTQFPSHSVIEKGQTVTLRCDPISGHDNLYWYRRVMGKEIKFLLHFVKESKQDESGMPNNRFLAERTGGTYSTLKVQPAELEDSGVYFCASSRNWNKNIQYFGAGTRLSVL.